Following are 15 T cell receptor beta chains from one sample sequenced in a study of shared clonotypes between healthy human individuals. Clones were sequenced by immunoSEQ multiplex PCR, and TCRdb holds only the in-frame ones, with some missing. The sample records roughly 450,000 clones, 79% being singletons. Sequencing used PBMCs. These receptors originate from a woman in her thirties or forties in good health. Some clones in this sample may be carry-over from other donors' samples.

About this clone itself: Within the sample, other DNA sequences also encode this same CDR3. The chain couples TRBV5-6 to TRBJ1-5; 9 positions match TRBD1. The V gene end was trimmed by 2 bases and the J gene end by 0 bases; junction bases not matched to a gene: 3. This CDR3 has 16 residues. Germline CDR1 is SGHDT and CDR2 is YYEEEE. The CDR3 is CASSFGTGYSNQPQHF. CDR3 DNA: TGTGCCAGCAGCTTCGGGACAGGGTATAGCAATCAGCCCCAGCATTTT.

The V and J genes are TRBV30 and TRBJ2-7; perhaps TRBD1 as D (6 bases). Germline assignment: CDR1 GTSNPN and CDR2 SVGIG (reference sequence). Trimming pared 0 bases from V and 7 bases from J, leaving 16 bases between. The CDR3 is made up of 14 amino acids. The CDR3 DNA reads TGTGCCTGGAGTGTATCCCGGACAACAGGGGAGCAGTACTTC. It yields the protein CAWSVSRTTGEQYF.

This clone has just a few counts. The chain uses TRBV7-3 and TRBJ2-7; D is perhaps TRBD1 or TRBD2 (5 bases each). V was shortened by 3 bases and J by 3 bases, with 9 bases between the two germline ends. Germline V gene data show CDR1 as SGHTA and CDR2 as FQGTGA. The CDR3 contains 13 residues. CDR3 bases: TGTGCCAGCAGCTTCGGGACCAACTACGAGCAGTACTTC. Amino acid sequence: CASSFGTNYEQYF.

This clone has only a few counts. The chain carries TRBV4-3 and TRBJ2-1; 9 bases fit TRBD2. CDR1 is LGHNA, CDR2 YSLEER, per germline. There are 15 residues in the CDR3. The V gene end was trimmed by 4 bases and the J gene end by 3 bases; junction bases not matched to a gene: 4. This CDR3 is CASSRDSGGYNEQFF. The CDR3 bases are TGCGCCAGCAGCCGAGATAGCGGGGGCTACAATGAGCAGTTCTTC.

The rearrangement links TRBV5-4 to TRBJ2-5, with 7 bases identical to TRBD2. The germline V gene encodes CDR1 SGHNT and CDR2 YYREEE (reference sequence). The V segment lost 4 bases and the J segment 5 bases; nucleotides outside the gene matches: 11. The CDR3 is made up of 15 amino acids. The CDR3 DNA reads TGTGCCAGCAGCACCCGGACCACTAGCGTGGAGACCCAGTACTTC. This codes for CASSTRTTSVETQYF. Together with reference TRBV5-4 and TRBJ2-5, the CDR3 gives the full variable domain: ETGVTQSPTHLIKTRGQQVTLRCSSQSGHNTVSWYQQALGQGPQFIFQYYREEENGRGNFPPRFSGLQFPNYSSELNVNALELDDSALYLCASSTRTTSVETQYFGPGTRLLVL.

This sequence joins TRBV5-1 and TRBJ2-3; the match to TRBD2 covers 7 bases. V dropped 4 bases and J dropped 0; count of bases not matched to a gene: 5. The CDR3 has 15 amino acids. Germline CDR1 is SGHRS and CDR2 is YFSETQ. The CDR3 reads CASSPSGESTDTQYF. DNA for the CDR3: TGCGCCAGCAGCCCCAGCGGGGAAAGCACAGATACGCAGTATTTT.

This clone was seen a few times. The gene calls are TRBV19 and TRBJ2-2; D unclear. Trimming stripped 7 bases from V and 3 bases from J, with 9 bases between. CDR3 length: 13 amino acids. Per the germline V gene, CDR1 is LNHDA and CDR2 is SQIVND (reference sequence). The CDR3 bases are TGTGCCAGTATCGGCTTCTACACCGGGGAGCTGTTTTTT. Its protein product is CASIGFYTGELFF.

This clone was seen many times. Sequence at one end of the junction differs from germline and may be a read error. The same CDR3 also results from other DNA sequences found in this sample. The chain's CDR3 is CASSLAGGPYEQYF. The CDR3 DNA sequence: TGTGCCAGCAGCCTAGCGGGAGGCCCCTACGAGCAGTACTTC. This chain links TRBV7-2 with TRBJ2-7, with 11 bases aligning to TRBD2. Germline values: CDR1 SGHTA, CDR2 FQGNSA. The CDR3 has 14 amino acids.

The V and J genes are TRBV7-2 and TRBJ1-2; maybe TRBD1 (6 bases). The CDR3 extends over 14 amino acids. V was clipped by 10 bases and J by 3 bases, with 18 bases between them. CDR1 is SGHTA and CDR2 is FQGNSA in the germline V gene. This CDR3 is CAIRGGEEYYGYTF. The CDR3 DNA reads TGTGCCATCCGAGGGGGGGAGGAGTACTATGGCTACACCTTC.

The table lists this clone with a few counts. This same CDR3 is encoded by further DNA sequences in the sample. The chain joins TRBV11-3 to TRBJ2-3; D gene unclear. Deletions cut 0 bases from V and 2 bases from J, with 3 bases between. The CDR3 is made up of 13 amino acids. Per germline, CDR1 SGHNT and CDR2 YENEEA. The DNA for the CDR3 is TGTGCCAGCAGCTTAGAATTCACAGATACGCAGTATTTT. It yields the protein CASSLEFTDTQYF.

V is TRBV28 and J is TRBJ2-3, with a possible D match to TRBD2 (6 bases). The V gene lost 5 bases and the J gene lost 0 bases, with 15 bases spanning the gap. The length of the CDR3 is 16 residues. Germline values: CDR1 MDHEN, CDR2 SYDVKM. The CDR3 coding sequence is TGTGCCAGCAGTCGAAGTAGCGGAGGAAGCACAGATACGCAGTATTTT. The encoded protein is CASSRSSGGSTDTQYF.

This sequence joins TRBV7-9 and TRBJ2-6; 8 nucleotides match TRBD2. The J segment lost 4 bases and the V segment lost 2 bases, leaving 7 bases of the junction unmatched. The germline V gene encodes CDR1 SEHNR and CDR2 FQNEAQ (reference sequence). The CDR3 loop spans 17 amino acids. The CDR3, as DNA: TGTGCCAGCAGCTTACCGGGAGGGCCCGCCGGGGCCAACGTCCTGACTTTC. The encoded protein is CASSLPGGPAGANVLTF.

The chain links TRBV6-6 to TRBJ2-2; D uncertain. V lost 2 bases and J lost 6, with 13 bases in between. The CDR3 runs to 15 residues. The V gene's germline CDR1 is MNHNY and CDR2 SVGAGI (reference sequence). Here the CDR3 reads CASSYQRLSSGELFF. In DNA, the CDR3 is TGTGCCAGCAGTTACCAGAGGTTGTCGTCCGGGGAGCTGTTTTTT.

This clone came up a few times. This chain joins TRBV4-2 and TRBJ1-1; D gene uncertain. CDR3 length equals 14 residues. V was trimmed by 4 bases and J by 5 bases, leaving 14 bases between them. Germline CDR1 reads LGHNA; CDR2 reads YNFKEQ. In nucleotides, the CDR3 is TGTGCCAGCAGCCCCTCACCTTCTGTGACTGAAGCTTTCTTT. Protein: CASSPSPSVTEAFF.

CDR3: CASSLEPYEQYF. CDR3 nucleotide sequence: TGTGCCAGCAGCTTAGAACCATACGAGCAGTACTTC. V and J are TRBV7-9 and TRBJ2-7; D is unresolved. The CDR3 consists of 12 residues. The ends were cut back, 1 base at V and 4 bases at J, with 5 bases in the middle. Germline CDR1 is SEHNR and CDR2 is FQNEAQ (reference sequence). The complete variable domain, with remaining parts taken from reference TRBV7-9 and TRBJ2-7, reads DTGVSQNPRHKITKRGQNVTFRCDPISEHNRLYWYRQTLGQGPEFLTYFQNEAQLEKSRLLSDRFSAERPKGSFSTLEIQRTEQGDSAMYLCASSLEPYEQYFGPGTRLTVT.